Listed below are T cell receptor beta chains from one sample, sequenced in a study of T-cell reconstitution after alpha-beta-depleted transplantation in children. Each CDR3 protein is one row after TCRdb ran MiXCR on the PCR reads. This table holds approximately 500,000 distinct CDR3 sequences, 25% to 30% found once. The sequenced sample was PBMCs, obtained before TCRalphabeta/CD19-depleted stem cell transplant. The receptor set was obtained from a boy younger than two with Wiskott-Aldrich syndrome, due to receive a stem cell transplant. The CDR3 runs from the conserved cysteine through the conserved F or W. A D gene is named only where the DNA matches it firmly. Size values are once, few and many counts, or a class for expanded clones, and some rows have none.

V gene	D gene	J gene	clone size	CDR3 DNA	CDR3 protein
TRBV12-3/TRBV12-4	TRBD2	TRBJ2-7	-	TGTGCCAGCGCTACGTCGGGGGGGTTACCCTACGAGCAGTACTTC	CASATSGGLPYEQYF
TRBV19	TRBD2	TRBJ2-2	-	TGTGCCAGTAGTATCAGCGGGAAGGGCACCGGGGAGCTGTTTTTT	CASSISGKGTGELFF
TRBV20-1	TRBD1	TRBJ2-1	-	TGCAGTGCAAAGAGACAGGGATCCTACGATGAGCAGTTCTTC	CSAKRQGSYDEQFF
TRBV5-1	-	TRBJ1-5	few	TGCGCCAGCAGCTTAGGGGGGACCGATCAGCCCCAGCATTTT	CASSLGGTDQPQHF
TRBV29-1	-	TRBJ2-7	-	TGCAGCGTCCTTCTGGGTCCTACCTACGAGCAGTACTTC	CSVLLGPTYEQYF
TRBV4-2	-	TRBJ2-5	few	TGTGCCAGCAGCCAAGATCTCAGCGGCGGGGAGACCCAGTACTTC	CASSQDLSGGETQYF
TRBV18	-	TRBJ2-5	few	TGTGCCAGCTCACCACCGAGCGACGCAGAGACCCAGTACTTC	CASSPPSDAETQYF
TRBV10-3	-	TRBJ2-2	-	TGTGCCATCAGTGACGCTACAGGGTCGAGAACCGGGGAGCTGTTTTTT	CAISDATGSRTGELFF
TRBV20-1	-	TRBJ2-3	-	TGCAGTGCTAGAGATCCGTGGAACTCCACAGATACGCAGTATTTT	CSARDPWNSTDTQYF
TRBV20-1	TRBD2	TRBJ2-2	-	TGCAGTGCCAAAGGGCAGCGGGAGCGGTCCGGGGAGCTGTTTTTT	CSAKGQRERSGELFF
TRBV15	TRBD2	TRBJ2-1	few	TGTGCCACCAGCGTACTAGCGGGAGTCGTCAATGAGCAGTTCTTC	CATSVLAGVVNEQFF
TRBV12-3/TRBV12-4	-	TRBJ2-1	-	TGTGCCAGCAGTTTAGGTGGGCCTCTGGATGAGCAGTTCTTC	CASSLGGPLDEQFF
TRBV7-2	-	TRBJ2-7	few	TGTGCCAGCAGCCGGCGAGGCAACTACGAGCAGTACTTC	CASSRRGNYEQYF
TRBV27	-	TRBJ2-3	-	TGTGCCAGCAGTTTAGGTCCGTGGAGCACAGATACGCAGTATTTT	CASSLGPWSTDTQYF
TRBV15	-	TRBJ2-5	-	TGTGCCACCAGCAGTATCGGACTAATGGAGACCCAGTACTTC	CATSSIGLMETQYF
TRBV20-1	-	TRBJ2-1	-	TGCAGTGCTTATCGGGATACTCGGGCACACAATGAGCAGTTCTTC	CSAYRDTRAHNEQFF
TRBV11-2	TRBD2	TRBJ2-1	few	TGTGCCAGCAGCTTAAGCGGGAGCCGGACCTACAATGAGCAGTTCTTC	CASSLSGSRTYNEQFF
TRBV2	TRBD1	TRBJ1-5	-	TGTGCCAGCAGTGTGGGACAGGGGGCCTGGGAGCCCCAGCATTTT	CASSVGQGAWEPQHF
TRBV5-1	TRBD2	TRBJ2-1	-	TGCGCCAGCAGGGAAAGCGGGAGGGGGAATGAGCAGTTCTTC	CASRESGRGNEQFF
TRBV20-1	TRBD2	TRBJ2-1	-	TGCAGTGCTAGAACTAGCGACTCCTACAATGAGCAGTTCTTC	CSARTSDSYNEQFF
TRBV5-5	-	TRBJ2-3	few	TGTGCCAGCAGCTTACCGGGGGATAATACGCAGTATTTT	CASSLPGDNTQYF
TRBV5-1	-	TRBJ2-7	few	TGCGCCAGCAGCTTTTCCCCAGCGAACGGCTACGAGCAGTACTTC	CASSFSPANGYEQYF